A single sample gave rise to the 23 T cell receptor beta chains below, sequenced in a study of PD-L1 blockade in urothelial cancer. Data came from immunoSEQ multiplex PCR; TCRdb stores just in-frame clones and leaves some out. The sample records around 41,000 clones, 88% being singletons. Here the sequenced sample was PBMCs, taken around atezolizumab (anti-PD-L1) treatment. Receptors were obtained from a woman aged 55-75 years with urothelial cancer.

This clone was found once. The chain carries TRBV5-1 and TRBJ2-3, with TRBD1 matching over 8 bases. The CDR3 is made up of 16 amino acids. After removal of 0 bases from V and 5 bases from J, the junction contained 8 bases not matched to a gene. CDR1 is SGHRS, CDR2 YFSETQ, per germline. The chain's CDR3 is CASSLAAGGYGDTQYF. CDR3 in DNA: TGCGCCAGCAGCTTGGCAGCAGGGGGCTATGGAGATACGCAGTATTTT.

V gene TRBV5-8 combines with J gene TRBJ1-4; 7 nucleotides match TRBD1. The ends lost 3 bases at V and 3 bases at J; junction bases unmatched: 2. Germline V gives CDR1 SGHTS, CDR2 YDEGEE. This CDR3 has 14 residues. Here the CDR3 DNA reads TGTGCCAGCAGCTACAGGGGTCCTAATGAAAAACTGTTTTTT. Its protein is CASSYRGPNEKLFF. The full variable domain, its missing parts supplied by reference TRBV5-8 and TRBJ1-4, is EAGVTQSPTHLIKTRGQQATLRCSPISGHTSVYWYQQALGLGLQFLLWYDEGEERNRGNFPPRFSGRQFPNYSSELNVNALELEDSALYLCASSYRGPNEKLFFGSGTQLSVL.

The table lists this clone with a count of one. V usage is TRBV7-2 and J usage is TRBJ2-4, with 7 nucleotides matching TRBD1. Germline CDR1 reads SGHTA; CDR2 reads FQGNSA. This CDR3 has 13 residues. V shed 5 bases and J 7 bases; nucleotides not matched to a gene: 5. CDR3 loop: CASSPGQRNIQYF. The DNA for the CDR3 is TGTGCCAGCAGCCCGGGACAGAGGAACATTCAGTACTTC.

The V call is TRBV2, the J call TRBJ1-5, with no clear D. The V and J ends lost 6 bases and 7 bases respectively, with 13 bases between them. Looked up from germline, CDR1 is SNHLY and CDR2 is FYNNEI. The CDR3 is made up of 13 amino acids. In DNA, the CDR3 is TGTGCCAGCAGGGGAGGGTTGGAACAGCCCCAGCATTTT. Translating it yields CASRGGLEQPQHF.

This chain uses TRBV18 with TRBJ1-4; D ambiguous. Germline V gives CDR1 KGHSH, CDR2 LQKENI. Trimming removed 3 bases from V and 6 bases from J, with 11 bases in between. This CDR3 is built from 14 residues. For the CDR3, the DNA is TGTGCCAGCTCACCCCTCACAAAAGATGAAAAACTGTTTTTT. Translation gives CASSPLTKDEKLFF.

The gene calls are TRBV2 and TRBJ1-1; tentative D call: TRBD1 (5 bases). The V gene lost 6 bases and the J gene lost 1 base, with 12 bases spanning the gap. This CDR3 region has 14 residues. The germline CDR1 and CDR2 sequences are SNHLY and FYNNEI. CDR3 coding DNA: TGTGCCAGCAGGACGGACATTACGAACACTGAAGCTTTCTTT. This encodes CASRTDITNTEAFF.

The CDR3 spells CASSVLGGNTEAFF. CDR3 sequence (DNA): TGTGCCAGCAGCGTACTCGGGGGGAACACTGAAGCTTTCTTT. The chain combines TRBV9 with TRBJ1-1; the D gene is possibly TRBD1 (5 bases). Trimming cost V 1 base and J 1 base, with 8 bases left between them. Germline CDR1 and CDR2: SGDLS and YYNGEE. The CDR3 totals 14 residues.

The rearrangement links TRBV4-1 to TRBJ1-5; D unresolved. The germline V gene encodes CDR1 MGHRA and CDR2 YSYEKL. This CDR3 spans 13 amino acids. With 1 base removed from V and 7 bases from J, the gap between germline ends came to 8 bases. The CDR3 is CASSQVTGQPQHF. CDR3 sequence (DNA): TGCGCCAGCAGCCAAGTGACCGGGCAGCCCCAGCATTTT.

The V call is TRBV7-8, the J call TRBJ1-4; D unresolved. Germline assignment: CDR1 SGHVS and CDR2 FQNEAQ. Between the trimmed V and J ends, which lost 6 bases and 5 bases, there was a span of 16 bases. The CDR3 is 15 amino acids. Here the CDR3 reads CASRPLQAVNEKLFF. The CDR3 DNA sequence: TGTGCCAGCAGACCTCTCCAGGCAGTCAATGAAAAACTGTTTTTT.

Here the CDR3 reads CASSQGLAGGQSRETQYF. CDR3 in DNA: TGTGCCAGCAGTCAGGGACTAGCGGGGGGGCAATCAAGGGAGACCCAGTACTTC. The chain links TRBV2 to TRBJ2-5; TRBD2 aligns across 16 bases. Germline assignment: CDR1 SNHLY and CDR2 FYNNEI. This CDR3 spans 18 amino acids. J gave up 5 bases and V 5 bases, and 11 bases lay outside the gene matches.

V gene TRBV21-1 combines with J gene TRBJ1-3. TRBV21-1 is noted as a pseudogene. This CDR3 is 12 amino acids long. This CDR3 is CASSSPLHTIYF. The DNA of the CDR3 is TGTGCCAGCAGCTCCCCTCTTCACACCATATATTTT.

The rearrangement links TRBV6-4 to TRBJ2-5; D remains unclear. Germline values: CDR1 MRHNA, CDR2 SNTAGT. The CDR3 consists of 13 residues. V was shortened by 8 bases and J by 1 base, with 11 bases between the two germline ends. The CDR3 is CASSPGPQETQYF. In DNA, the CDR3 is TGTGCCAGCTCTCCGGGTCCCCAAGAGACCCAGTACTTC.

V usage is TRBV16 and J usage is TRBJ2-7, with 8 bases lining up with TRBD1. Unmatched junction bases numbered 7, after V lost 4 bases and J lost 2 bases. The CDR3 length is 15 residues. Germline CDR1 reads KGHSY; CDR2 reads FQNENV. The CDR3 is CASSPRDRITYEQYF. The CDR3 DNA is TGTGCCAGCAGCCCCCGGGACAGGATTACCTACGAGCAGTACTTC.

The genes are TRBV11-2 and TRBJ2-7; 7 bases align to TRBD1. The CDR3 has 14 residues. J gave up 2 bases and V 6 bases, and 7 bases lay outside the gene matches. The germline V gene encodes CDR1 SGHAT and CDR2 FQNNGV. The CDR3 sequence: CASRDRDRTYEQYF. As DNA, the CDR3 is TGTGCCAGCAGGGATCGGGACAGAACCTACGAGCAGTACTTC.

V and J are TRBV5-5 and TRBJ2-6; D unclear. The CDR3 sequence is 16 residues long. CDR1 is SGHKS and CDR2 is YYEKEE in the germline V gene (reference sequence). Trimming left V 2 bases short and J 0 bases short, with 9 bases between. CDR3 DNA sequence: TGTGCCAGCAGCTTATTGGTAGCCTCTGGGGCCAACGTCCTGACTTTC. This gives the protein CASSLLVASGANVLTF.

This chain links TRBV27 with TRBJ2-5; D remains unclear. Trimming removed 2 bases from V and 5 bases from J, with 9 bases in between. The CDR3 is 13 residues long. Germline V gene sequence: CDR1 MNHEY, CDR2 SMNVEV (reference sequence). In nucleotides, the CDR3 is TGTGCCAGCAGTTTACGGTCGTGGGAGACCCAGTACTTC. Its protein product is CASSLRSWETQYF.

The genes are TRBV9 and TRBJ1-2; 7 bases align to TRBD1. Germline CDR1 is SGDLS and CDR2 is YYNGEE. This CDR3 is 16 amino acids long. With V trimmed by 4 bases and J by 0 bases, 9 bases remained unmatched. CDR3 sequence reads: CASSIFDRVSNYGYTF. The CDR3, as DNA: TGTGCCAGCAGCATCTTTGACAGGGTTTCTAACTATGGCTACACCTTC.

V and J are TRBV2 and TRBJ1-3; D ambiguous. The germline V gene encodes CDR1 SNHLY and CDR2 FYNNEI. Trimming cost V 8 bases and J 3 bases, with 17 bases left between them. This CDR3 has 15 amino acids. The CDR3 sequence is CASRLYTTIGNTIYF. The CDR3 DNA is TGTGCCAGCCGATTGTACACTACAATTGGAAACACCATATATTTT.

The CDR3 nucleotides are TGTGCCAGCAGTGAAGCGCCAAGCGGCGCAGATACGCAGTATTTT. Translating it yields CASSEAPSGADTQYF. The chain recombines TRBV6-1 with TRBJ2-3, with D tentatively TRBD2 (5 bases). V was clipped by 0 bases and J by 4 bases, with 11 bases between them. In germline, CDR1 is MNHNS, CDR2 SASEGT. The CDR3 length is 15 residues.

This chain links TRBV19 with TRBJ1-5; 12 nucleotides align to TRBD1. The germline CDR1 and CDR2 sequences are LNHDA and SQIVND (reference sequence). The V gene end was trimmed by 3 bases and the J gene end by 4 bases; junction bases not matched to a gene: 16. This CDR3 is built from 20 residues. The CDR3 DNA sequence: TGTGCCAGTAGTATGGATAGGGACAGGGGGCCCACGAGTGGGAATCAGCCCCAGCATTTT. It codes for CASSMDRDRGPTSGNQPQHF.

V and J are TRBV5-1 and TRBJ1-2; D perhaps matches TRBD1 (5 bases). The CDR3 loop spans 14 amino acids. The V end was cut by 3 bases, the J end by 6 bases, with 15 bases between. The V gene's germline CDR1 is SGHRS and CDR2 YFSETQ. The CDR3 DNA reads as TGCGCCAGCAGCTCAGGGTCGGGAGGGGATGGCTACACCTTC. It specifies CASSSGSGGDGYTF.

The V and J genes are TRBV11-3 and TRBJ2-3; the D is unclear. V lost 3 bases and J lost 0, with 7 bases in between. There are 14 residues in the CDR3. Germline CDR1 and CDR2: SGHNT and YENEEA. The CDR3 DNA follows: TGTGCCAGCAGCTTCCGACTGAGCACAGATACGCAGTATTTT. It translates to CASSFRLSTDTQYF.

The DNA of the CDR3 is TGTGCCAGTAGTTCTAGACAGGGCGGACGGGAGCTGTTTTTT. Its protein is CASSSRQGGRELFF. The rearrangement links TRBV19 to TRBJ2-2; 7 positions match TRBD1. Germline-derived CDR1 and CDR2 are LNHDA and SQIVND (reference sequence). The CDR3 loop spans 14 amino acids. V was clipped by 5 bases and J by 9 bases; unmatched bases: 9.